What follows are 5 T cell receptor beta chains derived from one specimen sequenced in a study of regulatory T cells in long-lasting Graves disease. As to time point: newly diagnosed GD, antithyroid drugs for less than 3 months. Scientists built the TCR library using RNA that was extracted from PBMCs. Libraries of TCR beta came from iRepertoire HTBI primers plus Arm-PCR of CDR3 regions. TCRdb ran MiXCR on the multiplex PCR reads and lists one entry per CDR3 protein. This sample has 600,000 to 650,000 distinct CDR3 sequences; around 15% occur once, and the top ten carry about 18%. The same sample was also used in a study of T cells in Graves' hyperthyroidism and ophthalmopathy.

Sequenced material: peripheral blood mononuclear cells (PBMCs), taken at new diagnosis, from a patient treated with antithyroid drugs. The source of these receptors is a woman aged 25 to 39 with Graves disease.

In its sample, this clonotype was seen many times. The chain joins TRBV11-2 to TRBJ2-7; either TRBD1 or TRBD2 may fit D (6 bases each). CDR1 is SGHAT, CDR2 FQNNGV, per germline. The V end was cut by 3 bases, the J end by 4 bases, with 19 bases between. This CDR3 region has 16 residues. The CDR3 is CASSFKDLRGAYEQYF. As DNA, the CDR3 is TGTGCCAGCAGCTTTAAAGATCTGAGGGGGGCATACGAGCAGTACTTC. Using reference TRBV11-2 and TRBJ2-7 for the parts outside the CDR3, the full variable domain is EAGVAQSPRYKIIEKRQSVAFWCNPISGHATLYWYQQILGQGPKLLIQFQNNGVVDDSQLPKDRFSAERLKGVDSTLKIQPAKLEDSAVYLCASSFKDLRGAYEQYFGPGTRLTVT.

CDR3 region: CASSPPNTWIYEQYF. The CDR3 DNA is TGTGCCAGCTCACCACCCAATACTTGGATTTACGAGCAGTACTTC. The chain recombines TRBV18 with TRBJ2-7; D remains unclear. Trimming cost V 0 bases and J 4 bases, with 13 bases left between them. The CDR3 extends over 15 amino acids. Germline lookup yields CDR1 KGHSH and CDR2 LQKENI.

This clonotype occurred many times. The chain couples TRBV25-1 to TRBJ2-7; a possible D gene is TRBD1 (6 bases). Germline values: CDR1 MGHDK, CDR2 SYGVNS. This CDR3 is built from 15 residues. Trimming left V 4 bases short and J 1 base short, with 14 bases between. The CDR3 nucleotides are TGTGCCAGCAGTGCTGCGAACCAGGGGTCCTACGAGCAGTACTTC. Protein sequence: CASSAANQGSYEQYF.

This clonotype appeared a few times. This CDR3 reads CASSAETGSYNEQFF. The CDR3 DNA sequence: TGTGCCAGCAGTGCTGAGACAGGCTCCTACAATGAGCAGTTCTTC. The chain carries TRBV6-1 and TRBJ2-1, with a weak D call TRBD1 (6 bases). Germline V CDR1 and CDR2: MNHNS, SASEGT. The CDR3 is made up of 15 amino acids. V lost 4 bases, J lost 0 bases, and 10 bases lay in between.

This clonotype was seen repeatedly, ten times or more. The chain carries TRBV28 and TRBJ2-7; 10 bases fit TRBD2. With 5 bases clipped from V and 2 bases from J, the junction kept 6 bases outside the gene matches. This CDR3 has 15 amino acids. Germline CDR1 is MDHEN and CDR2 is SYDVKM. The DNA of the CDR3 is TGTGCCAGCAGTACACTAGCGGGATGGCCCTACGAGCAGTACTTC. Translation gives CASSTLAGWPYEQYF.